The next 30 T cell receptor beta chains were all read from a single sample in a study of T cells in Graves' hyperthyroidism and ophthalmopathy. What was amplified from RNA transcripts were TCR beta CDR3 regions. When the TCR CDR3 underwent first-round RT-PCR, the HTBI primer set was used. TCRdb redid the calling of the multiplex PCR reads with MiXCR, one entry per CDR3 protein. The sample lists nearly 750,000 distinct CDR3 sequences; roughly 32% were seen once. Sequenced material: blood. The source of these receptors is a woman in her thirties or forties with Graves' hyperthyroidism.

This chain joins TRBV5-4 and TRBJ2-2; 9 bases are a match to TRBD1. CDR1 and CDR2 from the germline V gene are SGHNT and YYREEE (reference sequence). The CDR3 has 15 amino acids. Germline trimming cut 4 bases from V and 3 bases from J; bases unmatched to any gene: 4. The CDR3 is CASSQGQGHTGELFF. The CDR3 bases are TGTGCCAGCAGCCAAGGACAGGGGCACACCGGGGAGCTGTTTTTT.

V is TRBV12-3 or TRBV12-4 and J is TRBJ1-2, with D tentatively TRBD1 (6 bases). Trimming stripped 6 bases from V and 7 bases from J, with 18 bases between. The CDR3 contains 14 residues. CDR3 residues: CASSRQESSSGYTF. The CDR3 bases are TGTGCCAGCAGCCGACAGGAAAGTAGTTCTGGCTACACCTTC.

The J gene is TRBJ2-7, the V gene TRBV11-2; TRBD2 aligns across 9 bases. The J call may be wrong; the DNA end is better matched by TRBJ2-1. CDR3 length: 15 amino acids. Germline V gene lookup returns CDR1 SGHAT and CDR2 FQNNGV. The CDR3 protein is CASRVAGAASGEQFF. The CDR3, as DNA: TGTGCCAGCAGGGTAGCGGGAGCGGCTTCGGGCGAGCAGTTCTTC.

At least ten counts were recorded for this clonotype. V usage is TRBV20-1 and J usage is TRBJ1-2; 7 nucleotides agree with TRBD1. V lost 3 bases, J lost 3 bases, and 1 base stayed unmatched. Germline V gives CDR1 DFQATT, CDR2 SNEGSKA (reference sequence). This CDR3 is 12 amino acids long. CDR3 nucleotide sequence: TGCAGTGCTAGGGGGACAGACTATGGCTACACCTTC. Encoded protein: CSARGTDYGYTF.

With regard to this clonotype: A read error may account for a junction end that differs from germline. The chain joins TRBV11-3 to TRBJ2-6; no clear D gene. Germline-derived CDR1 and CDR2 are SGHNT and YENEEA. The length of the CDR3 is 15 residues. The CDR3 sequence is CASSLISSGVNVLTF. The CDR3 bases are TGTGCCAGCAGCCTCATCTCTTCTGGGGTCAACGTCCTGACTTTC.

This clonotype was detected ten times or more. V and J are TRBV29-1 and TRBJ1-1, with TRBD1 matching 11 bases. The length of the CDR3 is 14 residues. Per germline, CDR1 SQVTM and CDR2 ANQGSEA. V lost 1 base, J lost 7 bases, and 5 bases stayed unmatched. In nucleotides, the CDR3 is TGCAGCGTTGAAGGAGGGACAGGGGGGGGTGAAGCTTTCTTT. Translation gives CSVEGGTGGGEAFF.

A few counts support this clonotype. The chain recombines TRBV6-5 with TRBJ1-4; TRBD1 might be the D (5 bases). Germline lookup yields CDR1 MNHEY and CDR2 SVGAGI. V lost 4 bases and J 6 bases, leaving 12 bases between the germline ends. This CDR3 spans 14 amino acids. The CDR3 nucleotides read TGTGCCAGCAGTTCCGGGACCGCGTATGAAAAACTGTTTTTT. It is translated as CASSSGTAYEKLFF.

The chain joins TRBV29-1 to TRBJ2-1; D may be TRBD2 (6 bases). Germline V gene sequence: CDR1 SQVTM, CDR2 ANQGSEA. CDR3 length: 13 amino acids. V lost 6 bases, J lost 7 bases, and 16 bases lay in between. CDR3 protein: CSVPRDWRNEQFF. The CDR3 region has the DNA TGCAGCGTGCCCCGGGACTGGAGGAATGAGCAGTTCTTC.

At least ten counts were recorded for this clonotype. This CDR3 is CSVECGQSSSSSYNSPLHF. The DNA for the CDR3 is TGCAGCGTTGAGTGTGGGCAGTCATCGTCGAGCTCCTATAATTCACCCCTCCACTTT. V is TRBV29-1 and J is TRBJ1-6; D gene ambiguous. The V and J ends lost 3 bases and 0 bases respectively, with 21 bases between them. CDR1 is SQVTM, CDR2 ANQGSEA, per germline. The CDR3 covers 19 residues.

A word on this clonotype: Germline is not matched at one junction end, which may reflect a read error. The chain joins TRBV10-2 to TRBJ1-1; D unresolved. CDR3 size: 14 residues. Per the germline V gene, CDR1 is WSHSY and CDR2 is SAAADI. CDR3 amino acids: CASGPREPNTEAFF. CDR3 DNA: TGTGCCAGCGGGCCCCGAGAGCCGAACACTGAAGCTTTCTTT.

Details on this clonotype: One end of the junction does not line up with germline, which may come from a read error. The chain carries TRBV7-2 and TRBJ1-2, with TRBD1 as a possible D gene (6 bases). Germline CDR1 is SGHTA and CDR2 is FQGNSA. This CDR3 is built from 13 residues. CDR3 loop: CASSLPGARGYIF. The CDR3 nucleotides are TGTGCCAGCAGCTTACCGGGGGCTCGGGGCTACATCTTC.

This sequence joins TRBV20-1 and TRBJ2-5; D might be TRBD1 (7 bases). This CDR3 has 16 amino acids. Germline values: CDR1 DFQATT, CDR2 SNEGSKA (reference sequence). V lost 3 bases to trimming and J lost 9 bases, with 26 bases between them. The DNA for the CDR3 is TGCAGTGCTAGTAAGGGTAGCGGCACAGGGGAACAGCCCCAGTACTTC. This sequence encodes CSASKGSGTGEQPQYF.

This clonotype has only one observation. The chain has TRBV7-2 and TRBJ2-7; 14 bases fit TRBD2. The J call may be wrong; the DNA end is better matched by TRBJ2-1. The CDR3 runs 14 residues. In germline, CDR1 is SGHTA, CDR2 FQGNSA. The CDR3 loop is CASSEGTSGGEQFF. The DNA for the CDR3 is TGTGCCAGCAGCGAAGGGACTAGCGGGGGTGAGCAGTTCTTC.

This chain connects TRBV11-2 to TRBJ2-2; D is possibly TRBD2 (6 bases). Germline CDR1 SGHAT, CDR2 FQNNGV. V was clipped by 4 bases and J by 5 bases, with 17 bases between them. The CDR3 runs to 16 residues. This chain's CDR3 is CASSWGGDSQTGELFF. CDR3 in DNA: TGTGCCAGCAGCTGGGGAGGAGACAGCCAGACCGGGGAGCTGTTTTTT.

This clonotype has only a few counts. The chain uses TRBV9 and TRBJ2-7; D possibly corresponds to TRBD2 (7 bases). Germline V lookup: CDR1 SGDLS, CDR2 YYNGEE. This CDR3 is 15 amino acids long. V lost 3 bases, J lost 6 bases, and 19 bases lay in between. The CDR3 sequence: CASSEGGTQGSEQYF. CDR3 sequence (DNA): TGTGCCAGCAGCGAGGGGGGGACTCAGGGATCCGAGCAGTACTTC.

To note about this clonotype: One junction end disagrees with the germline gene, perhaps due to a read error. The V and J genes are TRBV10-2 and TRBJ1-1; TRBD1 is a possible D gene (5 bases). The CDR3 is 15 residues long. Germline CDR1 WSHSY, CDR2 SAAADI. This chain's CDR3 is CASSAGPRLNTEAFF. In nucleotides, the CDR3 is TGTGCCAGCAGCGCAGGGCCACGATTGAACACTGAAGCTTTCTTT.

This clonotype was detected only once. The genes are TRBV29-1 and TRBJ1-5; maybe TRBD1 (5 bases). V lost 6 bases and J 5 bases, leaving 14 bases between the germline ends. The CDR3 has 13 amino acids. In germline, CDR1 is SQVTM, CDR2 ANQGSEA. The CDR3 DNA is TGCAGCGTCGGGCAGGGAGGGGATCAGCCCCAGCATTTT. Amino acid sequence: CSVGQGGDQPQHF.

This clonotype has a count of ten or more. The chain uses TRBV6-6 and TRBJ1-1; D may be TRBD1 (5 bases). CDR1 and CDR2 (germline): MNHNY, SVGAGI (reference sequence). Trimming left V 2 bases short and J 1 base short, with 11 bases between. The CDR3 length is 15 residues. As DNA, the CDR3 is TGTGCCAGCAGTTACGGGACCCGCAGGAACACTGAAGCTTTCTTT. Translating it yields CASSYGTRRNTEAFF.

In this sample, this clonotype turned up many times. This chain joins TRBV7-8 and TRBJ2-5; 7 bases fit TRBD2. Trimming removed 3 bases from V and 5 bases from J; junction bases left unmatched: 6. In germline, CDR1 is SGHVS, CDR2 FQNEAQ. The CDR3 is 14 residues long. The CDR3 protein is CASSFGGRTETQYF. The CDR3 coding sequence is TGTGCCAGCAGCTTCGGGGGGAGAACGGAGACCCAGTACTTC.

This clonotype was found many times. This chain uses TRBV10-3 with TRBJ1-5; D unresolved. V lost 3 bases and J lost 3, with 9 bases in between. Germline V gene data show CDR1 as ENHRY and CDR2 as SYGVKD. This CDR3 contains 14 residues. The chain's CDR3 is CAISEGYDNQPQHF. As DNA, the CDR3 is TGTGCCATCAGTGAAGGTTACGACAATCAGCCCCAGCATTTT.

This clonotype was counted many times. J is TRBJ2-7 and V is TRBV20-1; TRBD1 might be the D (6 bases). This CDR3 has 15 amino acids. V was cut by 5 bases and J by 2 bases, with 19 bases left in between. Germline V gene sequence: CDR1 DFQATT, CDR2 SNEGSKA (reference sequence). In DNA form, the CDR3 reads TGCAGTGCTTCCCCGGACAGCAGGGAAGCCTACGAGCAGTACTTC. Encoded protein: CSASPDSREAYEQYF.

This clonotype was counted ten times or more. The rearrangement uses TRBV9 and TRBJ2-2; D is unresolved. Germline V gives CDR1 SGDLS, CDR2 YYNGEE. V was shortened by 3 bases and J by 6 bases, with 12 bases between the two germline ends. The CDR3 is made up of 14 amino acids. The chain's CDR3 is CASSGVVLAGELFF. The CDR3 DNA sequence: TGTGCCAGCAGCGGAGTGGTCTTGGCCGGGGAGCTGTTTTTT.

This clonotype was detected a few times. The V call is TRBV7-8, the J call TRBJ1-2; no firm D call. V was shortened by 1 base and J by 3 bases, with 15 bases between the two germline ends. The CDR3 loop spans 16 amino acids. CDR1 is SGHVS and CDR2 is FQNEAQ in the germline V gene. DNA of the CDR3: TGTGCCAGCAGCTTAGTAGCCTCGGCAGCCCACTATGGCTACACCTTC. Translated: CASSLVASAAHYGYTF.

This clonotype was detected a few times. J is TRBJ2-7 and V is TRBV12-3 or TRBV12-4; D not resolved. V shed 5 bases and J shed 6 bases, with 17 bases lying between them. The CDR3 sequence is 14 residues long. The CDR3 nucleotides are TGTGCCAGCAGTGCTTTTGGGTCTAGTGGCGAGCAGTACTTC. Encoded protein: CASSAFGSSGEQYF.

This clonotype showed up many times. This chain uses TRBV7-9 with TRBJ2-7; the D is unclear. The CDR3 is made up of 14 amino acids. Between the trimmed V and J ends, which lost 4 bases and 0 bases, there was a span of 10 bases. Germline CDR1 and CDR2: SEHNR and FQNEAQ (reference sequence). The CDR3 loop reads CASSSRRSSYEQYF. CDR3 nucleotide sequence: TGTGCCAGCAGCTCACGACGGAGCTCCTACGAGCAGTACTTC. The full variable domain, with the rest looked up from reference TRBV7-9 and TRBJ2-7, is DTGVSQNPRHKITKRGQNVTFRCDPISEHNRLYWYRQTLGQGPEFLTYFQNEAQLEKSRLLSDRFSAERPKGSFSTLEIQRTEQGDSAMYLCASSSRRSSYEQYFGPGTRLTVT.

This clonotype has a count of ten or more. V is TRBV15 and J is TRBJ1-4, with D unclear. The CDR3 is 11 amino acids. Per the germline V gene, CDR1 is LNHNV and CDR2 is YYDKDF (reference sequence). V lost 4 bases, J lost 11 bases, and 8 bases lay in between. The chain's CDR3 is CATSTTEKLFF. The CDR3, as DNA: TGTGCCACCAGCACGACGGAGAAACTGTTTTTT.

V gene TRBV20-1 combines with J gene TRBJ2-1, with D unclear. The closer fit of TRBJ2-7 to the DNA end suggests the J call may be wrong. The V gene's germline CDR1 is DFQATT and CDR2 SNEGSKA (reference sequence). The CDR3 extends over 13 amino acids. Written as DNA, the CDR3 is TGCAGTGCTAGGCTAGAGGCAAACAATGAGCAGTACTTC. It encodes CSARLEANNEQYF.

This clonotype was detected once. The chain employs TRBV2 and TRBJ2-7; 8 bases align to TRBD2. CDR1 SNHLY and CDR2 FYNNEI come from the germline V gene. Unmatched junction bases numbered 4, after V lost 10 bases and J lost 5 bases. The CDR3 is 11 residues long. In DNA form, the CDR3 reads TGTGCCAAAGCGGGGGCCCACGAGCAGTACTTC. Its protein product is CAKAGAHEQYF.

The chain couples TRBV19 to TRBJ2-2, with D unresolved. Germline V gene data show CDR1 as LNHDA and CDR2 as SQIVND (reference sequence). This CDR3 has 14 amino acids. Trimming took 7 bases from V and 5 from J, leaving 14 bases between them. The DNA for the CDR3 is TGTGCCAGTAACTATTCCCCTACGACCGGGGAGCTGTTTTTT. It specifies CASNYSPTTGELFF.

There are a few counts of this clonotype. This chain uses TRBV19 with TRBJ2-2; 7 nucleotides align to TRBD2. The CDR3 has 17 amino acids. V gave up 3 bases and J gave up 1 base; unmatched junction bases: 8. CDR1 is LNHDA and CDR2 is SQIVND in the germline V gene (reference sequence). The CDR3, as DNA: TGTGCCAGTAGTATTCCCTGGGGGGGTTGGAACACCGGGGAGCTGTTTTTT. Translation gives CASSIPWGGWNTGELFF.